The source of this T cell receptor beta chain is a study of blood T cell repertoires in COVID-19. About the research overall: The study drew acute and convalescent COVID-19 samples from the United States, Italy and Spain.

The CDR3 length is 19 residues. V lost 3 bases and J lost 0; bases outside the gene matches: 12. The germline CDR1 and CDR2 sequences are MNHEY and SVGEGT. Sequenced by immunoSEQ multiplex PCR; TCRdb stores in-frame clones only, minus some. Of 350,000 to 400,000 clones in the sample, approximately 86% were seen once. Sequencing input: peripheral blood. The chain recombines TRBV6-2 or TRBV6-3 with TRBJ2-3; TRBD2 aligns across 10 bases. This sequence originates from a woman aged 60 to 75 with COVID-19, enrolled during active disease. CDR3 nucleotide sequence: TGTGCCAGCAGTTATTTAAGGGCTAGCGGGGGCCCTAGCACAGATACGCAGTATTTT. Translation: CASSYLRASGGPSTDTQYF.